This is a list of T cell receptor beta chains from one sample in a study of shared clonotypes between healthy human individuals. Repertoires were generated with immunoSEQ multiplex PCR, while TCRdb's copy carries only in-frame clones and drops some. The sample contains 1.5 million to 2.5 million clones, over 85% of which appear only once. The sequenced sample was naive CD8+ T cells sorted from blood. These receptors all come from a man aged 18 to 35 in good health. The CDR3 runs from the conserved cysteine through the conserved F or W. D genes are given only for firm matches. Size is stated for part of the rows, as once, few or many counts, or as a class when the clone is expanded.

v_gene	d_gene	abundance	j_gene	CDR3aa	CDR3nt
TRBV21-1	.	.	TRBJ2-1	CASSKGGGEQFF	TGTGCCAGCAGCAAAGGTGGGGGAGAGCAGTTCTTC
TRBV7-6	.	once	TRBJ1-1	CASSSLPGPLNAEAFF	TGTGCCAGCAGCTCCTTACCCGGGCCCCTTAACGCTGAAGCTTTCTTT
TRBV6-1	.	.	TRBJ1-2	CASSDLGYYGYTF	TGTGCCAGCAGTGACTTAGGGTACTATGGCTACACCTTC
TRBV11-2	.	.	TRBJ2-1	CASSLVGDWLAEQFF	TGTGCCAGCAGCTTAGTCGGGGACTGGTTAGCTGAGCAGTTCTTC
TRBV11-2	.	.	TRBJ2-6	CASSPSWAANVLTF	TGTGCCAGCAGCCCTTCCTGGGCGGCCAACGTCCTGACTTTC
TRBV4-1	.	.	TRBJ1-1	CASSHAFGDREAFF	TGCGCCAGCAGCCATGCCTTCGGGGACCGCGAAGCTTTCTTT
TRBV27	.	.	TRBJ2-7	CASNIIGGQGPYEQYF	TGTGCCAGCAACATCATCGGGGGGCAGGGACCCTACGAGCAGTACTTC
TRBV7-9	.	.	TRBJ2-3	CASSPRGYTDTQYF	TGTGCCAGCAGCCCTAGGGGATACACAGATACGCAGTATTTT
TRBV5-6	.	.	TRBJ2-7	CASSPSSTYEQYF	TGTGCCAGCAGCCCTAGTAGTACCTACGAGCAGTACTTC
TRBV4-3	.	.	TRBJ1-2	CASSHLEGNEGYTF	TGCGCCAGCAGCCACCTTGAGGGGAACGAGGGCTACACCTTC
TRBV6-5	TRBD2	.	TRBJ2-1	CASKGTISYNEQFF	TGTGCCAGCAAGGGGACTATCTCCTACAATGAGCAGTTCTTC
TRBV6-6	.	.	TRBJ2-7	CASSYGDSYEQYF	TGTGCCAGCAGTTACGGGGATTCCTACGAGCAGTACTTC
TRBV27	TRBD1	.	TRBJ2-5	CASSFDRENQETQYF	TGTGCCAGCAGTTTTGACAGGGAGAACCAAGAGACCCAGTACTTC
TRBV7-6	TRBD2	.	TRBJ2-2	CASRTAGEVTGELFF	TGTGCCAGCCGAACAGCGGGAGAAGTCACCGGGGAGCTGTTTTTT
TRBV11-2	.	.	TRBJ2-7	CASSLAQGTSYEQYF	TGTGCCAGCAGCTTAGCTCAGGGGACATCATACGAGCAGTACTTC
TRBV27	TRBD2	.	TRBJ2-5	CASSSPGLVGQETQYF	TGTGCCAGCAGTTCCCCCGGACTAGTGGGGCAAGAGACCCAGTACTTC
TRBV27	.	.	TRBJ2-7	CASSLGGNEQYF	TGTGCCAGCAGTTTAGGGGGGAACGAGCAGTACTTC
TRBV11-2	.	.	TRBJ2-7	CASSLEGSSYEQYF	TGTGCCAGCAGCTTAGAGGGGAGCTCCTACGAGCAGTACTTC
TRBV5-4	.	.	TRBJ2-6	CASSFYSGANVLTF	TGTGCCAGCAGCTTCTACTCTGGGGCCAACGTCCTGACTTTC
TRBV5-6	.	.	TRBJ2-5	CASSSRAETQYF	TGTGCCAGCAGCTCCAGGGCAGAGACCCAGTACTTC
TRBV7-8	.	.	TRBJ2-7	CASSHIVGDRHYEQYF	TGTGCCAGCAGCCATATAGTGGGTGATCGGCACTACGAGCAGTACTTC
TRBV18	.	.	TRBJ1-1	CASSPTFGQADTEAFF	TGTGCCAGCTCACCGACATTTGGACAAGCTGACACTGAAGCTTTCTTT
TRBV28	.	.	TRBJ1-1	CASSLRGYPLGTEAFF	TGTGCCAGCAGTTTAAGAGGGTACCCTCTGGGCACTGAAGCTTTCTTT
TRBV4-3	TRBD2	.	TRBJ2-1	CASSQDYRAGGPFAEQFF	TGCGCCAGCAGCCAAGACTACCGAGCGGGAGGGCCTTTCGCTGAGCAGTTCTTC
TRBV27	.	once	TRBJ1-1	CASSLVPDNTEAFF	TGTGCCAGCAGTTTAGTCCCGGATAACACTGAAGCTTTCTTT
TRBV28	.	.	TRBJ2-7	CASSSPIQGRLYEQYF	TGTGCCAGCAGTTCCCCCATACAGGGCCGTTTGTACGAGCAGTACTTC
TRBV5-1	.	.	TRBJ2-3	CASSLDTDTQYF	TGCGCCAGCAGCTTGGACACAGATACGCAGTATTTT
TRBV9	TRBD2	.	TRBJ2-3	CASSVGSGVGDTQYF	TGTGCCAGCAGCGTAGGCAGCGGGGTAGGAGATACGCAGTATTTT
TRBV7-9	.	once	TRBJ2-3	CASSLPPRTGGLTDTQYF	TGTGCCAGCAGCCTTCCGCCACGGACAGGAGGGTTGACAGATACGCAGTATTTT
TRBV6-5	.	.	TRBJ1-1	CASRPGEGAEAFF	TGTGCCAGCAGACCAGGGGAAGGGGCTGAAGCTTTCTTT
TRBV29-1	.	.	TRBJ1-2	CSVEGVSAGYTF	TGCAGCGTTGAAGGGGTGTCAGCGGGCTACACCTTC
TRBV5-6	.	.	TRBJ2-2	CATRRRDTYTGELFF	TGTGCCACGCGCCGAAGGGACACCTACACCGGGGAGCTGTTTTTT
TRBV5-1	.	.	TRBJ1-1	CASSLVPGDTEAFF	TGCGCCAGCAGCTTGGTCCCGGGGGACACTGAAGCTTTCTTT
TRBV19	.	once	TRBJ2-7	CASSIGTPFSYEQYF	TGTGCCAGTAGTATTGGGACGCCATTCTCCTACGAGCAGTACTTC
TRBV11-2	.	.	TRBJ2-7	CASSLWGTTYEQYF	TGTGCCAGCAGCTTATGGGGCACTACCTACGAGCAGTACTTC
TRBV19	.	once	TRBJ2-7	CASSIGGGEQYF	TGTGCCAGTAGTATCGGGGGAGGCGAGCAGTACTTC
TRBV9	.	.	TRBJ2-1	CASSPYSGDEQFF	TGTGCCAGCAGCCCATATAGCGGCGATGAGCAGTTCTTC
TRBV30	.	.	TRBJ2-7	CAWSPTGLSYEQYF	TGTGCCTGGAGCCCGACTGGGCTGTCCTACGAGCAGTACTTC
TRBV9	TRBD1	.	TRBJ1-2	CASSTHRDSENYGYTF	TGTGCCAGCAGCACGCACCGGGACAGCGAGAACTATGGCTACACCTTC
TRBV4-3	.	.	TRBJ1-2	CASSQDRSGDPYGYTF	TGCGCCAGCAGCCAAGATCGGTCAGGGGACCCTTATGGCTACACCTTC
TRBV27	.	.	TRBJ1-2	CASSPQGAHGGYTF	TGTGCCAGCAGCCCCCAAGGGGCGCACGGAGGCTACACCTTC
TRBV6-5	.	.	TRBJ1-1	CASSWAGEAFF	TGTGCCAGCAGTTGGGCAGGGGAAGCTTTCTTT
TRBV5-6	.	.	TRBJ2-7	CASSPGSLGYEQYF	TGTGCCAGCAGCCCCGGATCCCTAGGGTACGAGCAGTACTTC
TRBV5-4	TRBD2	.	TRBJ2-5	CASRGGGEYQETQYF	TGTGCCAGCAGAGGCGGGGGGGAGTACCAAGAGACCCAGTACTTC